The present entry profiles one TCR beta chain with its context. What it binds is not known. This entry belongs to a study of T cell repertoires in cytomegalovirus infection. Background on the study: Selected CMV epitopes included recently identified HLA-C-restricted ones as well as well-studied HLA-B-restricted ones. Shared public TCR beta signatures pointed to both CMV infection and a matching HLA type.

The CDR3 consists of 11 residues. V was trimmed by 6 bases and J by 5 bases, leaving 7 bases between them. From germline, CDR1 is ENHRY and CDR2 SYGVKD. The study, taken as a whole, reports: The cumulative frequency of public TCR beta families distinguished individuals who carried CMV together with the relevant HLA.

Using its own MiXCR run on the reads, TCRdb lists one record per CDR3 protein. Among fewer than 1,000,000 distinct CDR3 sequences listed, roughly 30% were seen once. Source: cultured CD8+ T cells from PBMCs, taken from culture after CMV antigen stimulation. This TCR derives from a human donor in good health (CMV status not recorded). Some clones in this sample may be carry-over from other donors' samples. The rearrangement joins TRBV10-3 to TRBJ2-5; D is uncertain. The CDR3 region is CAIRAHETQYF. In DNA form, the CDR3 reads TGTGCCATCAGGGCCCATGAGACCCAGTACTTC.